This TCR beta chain stems from a study of T-cell reconstitution after alpha-beta-depleted transplantation in children. This clonotype was seen a handful of times. Unique molecular identifiers were incorporated during preparation of the TCRbeta library. TCRdb re-derived calls from the PCR reads in MiXCR, one entry per CDR3 protein. Among almost 500,000 distinct CDR3 sequences listed, under 15% were seen once. The origin of this receptor is a human donor who donated a stem cell graft to a child with combined immunodeficiency. This sample comprised PBMCs from the stem cell graft donor, obtained from the stem cell graft.

CDR3 sequence: CASSFLSRMYQETQYF. The CDR3 nucleotides read TGTGCCAGCAGTTTCCTCAGCAGAATGTACCAAGAGACCCAGTACTTC. J is TRBJ2-5 and V is TRBV28; D gene uncertain. The CDR3 has 16 residues. Trimming cost V 3 bases and J 0 bases, with 14 bases left between them. The germline CDR1 and CDR2 sequences are MDHEN and SYDVKM.